Listed below are T cell receptor beta chains from one sample, sequenced in a study of identical twins. Each CDR3 protein gets one entry after TCRdb re-called the 5' RACE reads with MiXCR. The sample lists 350,000 to 400,000 distinct CDR3 sequences, about 9% seen once, with 8% to 9.5% in the top ten. Sequencing input: naive T cells sorted from blood. The origin of the receptors is a woman between 50 and 59 years old in good health. CDR3s include the opening cysteine and the closing phenylalanine or tryptophan. The order of the fields is clone size, V gene, D gene, J gene, CDR3 DNA, CDR3 protein. The D gene is left open where the match is weak. Clone size, where shown, is once, few, many, or a class for clones that have expanded.

>-|TRBV2|-|TRBJ2-1
TGTGCCAGCAGTGAGGTTCGCTCATACAATGAGCAGTTCTTC
CASSEVRSYNEQFF
>few|TRBV20-1|-|TRBJ2-3
TGCAGTGCTAAAACAGATACGCAGTATTTT
CSAKTDTQYF
>many|TRBV5-1|-|TRBJ2-1
TGCGCCAGCAGCTTGGTAGGAGTGGATGAGCAGTTCTTC
CASSLVGVDEQFF
>-|TRBV28|TRBD2|TRBJ2-1
TGTGCCAGCAGTACCCAGGGCGGGGGAACCAATGAGCAGTTCTTC
CASSTQGGGTNEQFF
>few|TRBV5-1|-|TRBJ2-1
TGCGCCAGCAGCTTGGCATTAGTCAGCTCCTACAATGAGCAGTTCTTC
CASSLALVSSYNEQFF
>-|TRBV5-1|-|TRBJ2-1
TGCGCCAGCAGCTTGTTCAGGGGAGACAATGAGCAGTTCTTC
CASSLFRGDNEQFF
>few|TRBV5-1|-|TRBJ2-7
TGCGCCAGCAGCTTGGTACAGCGGTCCGAGCAGTACTTC
CASSLVQRSEQYF
>few|TRBV5-1|TRBD1|TRBJ1-2
TGCGCCAGCAGCTTGGACGGGAGAACGGACAGGGGTGACTATGGCTACACCTTC
CASSLDGRTDRGDYGYTF
>few|TRBV12-3/TRBV12-4|-|TRBJ2-7
TGTGCCAGCAGTTTTTCAAGGGACGAGCAGTACTTC
CASSFSRDEQYF
>-|TRBV7-3|TRBD2|TRBJ2-3
TGTGCCAGCAGCTCGTACCCTAGCGGAGGGGGCACAGATACGCAGTATTTT
CASSSYPSGGGTDTQYF
>-|TRBV5-1|-|TRBJ2-3
TGCGCCAGCAGCTTGGGGCAGGTGGGAGATACGCAGTATTTT
CASSLGQVGDTQYF
>few|TRBV3-1|-|TRBJ2-2
TGTGCCAGCAGCCCGGGGGTGAGCACCGGGGAGCTGTTTTTT
CASSPGVSTGELFF
>many|TRBV5-1|-|TRBJ2-7
TGCGCCAGCAGCTCGACGCGGCGGGACGAGCAGTACTTC
CASSSTRRDEQYF
>many|TRBV5-1|TRBD1|TRBJ2-5
TGCGCCAGCAGCCCAGCAGGGGGGACCCAGTACTTC
CASSPAGGTQYF
>many|TRBV5-5|-|TRBJ1-1
TGTGCCAGCAGCTTGGGACTATGGAGGGGGATGAACACTGAAGCTTTCTTT
CASSLGLWRGMNTEAFF
>-|TRBV3-1|-|TRBJ1-4
TGTGCCAGCAGCCAAGATCGAGGGACATTTAGTGAAAAACTGTTTTTT
CASSQDRGTFSEKLFF
>few|TRBV11-2|-|TRBJ2-7
TGTGCCAGCAGCTCCGGGACCCACTCGTACTTC
CASSSGTHSYF
>-|TRBV24-1|-|TRBJ2-1
TGTGCCACCAGTGAACTGGGGGTATATGAGCAGTTCTTC
CATSELGVYEQFF
>few|TRBV12-3/TRBV12-4|-|TRBJ1-2
TGTGCCAGCAGGCCCGGGACGGGACTCTTCTATGGCTACACCTTC
CASRPGTGLFYGYTF
>few|TRBV3-1|-|TRBJ2-1
TGTGCCAGCAGCCGTAGTGGCACTGAGCAGTTCTTC
CASSRSGTEQFF
>many|TRBV29-1|-|TRBJ2-3
TGCAGCGTTCCCTGGGACAGCACAGATACGCAGTATTTT
CSVPWDSTDTQYF
>few|TRBV5-6|TRBD2|TRBJ2-3
TGTGCCAGCAGCTTTAGACTAGCGGGAGCAGATACGCAGTATTTT
CASSFRLAGADTQYF
>few|TRBV7-2|-|TRBJ2-3
TGTGCCAGCAGCTTTTATTCAGATACGCAGTATTTT
CASSFYSDTQYF
>many|TRBV5-1|-|TRBJ1-2
TGTGCCAGCAGCTTATCTAACTATGGCTACACCTTC
CASSLSNYGYTF